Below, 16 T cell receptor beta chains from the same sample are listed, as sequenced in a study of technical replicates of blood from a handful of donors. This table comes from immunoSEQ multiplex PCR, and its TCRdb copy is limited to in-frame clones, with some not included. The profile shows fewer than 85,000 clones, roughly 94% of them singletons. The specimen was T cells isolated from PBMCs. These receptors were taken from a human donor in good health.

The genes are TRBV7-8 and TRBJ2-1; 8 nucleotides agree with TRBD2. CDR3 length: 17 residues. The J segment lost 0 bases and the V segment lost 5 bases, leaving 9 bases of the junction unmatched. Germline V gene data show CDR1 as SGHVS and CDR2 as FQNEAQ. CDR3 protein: CASSQSLAGNSYNEQFF. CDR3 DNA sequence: TGTGCCAGCAGCCAATCATTAGCGGGAAACTCCTACAATGAGCAGTTCTTC.

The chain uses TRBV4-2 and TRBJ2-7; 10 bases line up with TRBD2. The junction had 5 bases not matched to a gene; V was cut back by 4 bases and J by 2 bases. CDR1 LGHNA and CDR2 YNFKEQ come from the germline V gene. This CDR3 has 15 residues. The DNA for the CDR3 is TGTGCCAGCAGCCCGCTACTAGCGGGGCCCTACGAGCAGTACTTC. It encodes CASSPLLAGPYEQYF.

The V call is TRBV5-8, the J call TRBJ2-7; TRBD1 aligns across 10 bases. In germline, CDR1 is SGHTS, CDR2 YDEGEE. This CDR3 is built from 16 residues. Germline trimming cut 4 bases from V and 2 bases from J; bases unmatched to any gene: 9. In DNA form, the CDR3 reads TGTGCCAGCAGCCACAAAAGGGACAGGGGAACCTACGAGCAGTACTTC. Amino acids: CASSHKRDRGTYEQYF.

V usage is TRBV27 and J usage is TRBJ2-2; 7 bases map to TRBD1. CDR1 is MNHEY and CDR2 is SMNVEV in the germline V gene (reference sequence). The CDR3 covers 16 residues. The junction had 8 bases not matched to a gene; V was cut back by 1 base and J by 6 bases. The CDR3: CASSLYTGVGSGELFF. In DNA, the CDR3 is TGTGCCAGCAGTTTATACACAGGGGTGGGGTCCGGGGAGCTGTTTTTT.

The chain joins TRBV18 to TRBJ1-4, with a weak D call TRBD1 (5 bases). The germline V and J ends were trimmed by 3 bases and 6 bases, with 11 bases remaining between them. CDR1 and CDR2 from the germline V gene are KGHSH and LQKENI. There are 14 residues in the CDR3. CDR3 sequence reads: CASSPYTGDEKLFF. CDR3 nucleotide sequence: TGTGCCAGCTCACCTTATACAGGCGATGAAAAACTGTTTTTT.

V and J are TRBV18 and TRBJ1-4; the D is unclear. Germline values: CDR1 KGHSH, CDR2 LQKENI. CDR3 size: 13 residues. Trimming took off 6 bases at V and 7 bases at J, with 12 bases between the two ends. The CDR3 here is CASSPEVSEKLFF. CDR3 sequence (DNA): TGTGCCAGCTCCCCAGAAGTTAGTGAAAAACTGTTTTTT.

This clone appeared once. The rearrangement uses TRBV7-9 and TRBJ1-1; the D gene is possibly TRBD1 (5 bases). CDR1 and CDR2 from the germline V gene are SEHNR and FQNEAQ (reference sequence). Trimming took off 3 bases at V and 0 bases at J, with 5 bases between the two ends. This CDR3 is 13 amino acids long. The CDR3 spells CASSFRVNTEAFF. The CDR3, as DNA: TGTGCCAGCAGCTTCAGGGTGAACACTGAAGCTTTCTTT. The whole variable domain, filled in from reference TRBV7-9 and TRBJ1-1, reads DTGVSQNPRHKITKRGQNVTFRCDPISEHNRLYWYRQTLGQGPEFLTYFQNEAQLEKSRLLSDRFSAERPKGSFSTLEIQRTEQGDSAMYLCASSFRVNTEAFFGQGTRLTVV.

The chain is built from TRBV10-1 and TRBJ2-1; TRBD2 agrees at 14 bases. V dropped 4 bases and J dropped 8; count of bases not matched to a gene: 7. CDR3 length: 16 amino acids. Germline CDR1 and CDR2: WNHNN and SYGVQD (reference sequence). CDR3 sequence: CASSALGTSGRYEQFF. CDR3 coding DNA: TGCGCCAGCAGTGCACTGGGGACTAGCGGGAGATATGAGCAGTTCTTC.

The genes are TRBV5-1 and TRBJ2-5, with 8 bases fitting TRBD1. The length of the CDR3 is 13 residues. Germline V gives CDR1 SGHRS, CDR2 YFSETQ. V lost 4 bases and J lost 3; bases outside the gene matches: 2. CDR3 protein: CASSTDREETQYF. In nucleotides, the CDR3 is TGCGCCAGCAGCACGGACAGGGAAGAGACCCAGTACTTC.

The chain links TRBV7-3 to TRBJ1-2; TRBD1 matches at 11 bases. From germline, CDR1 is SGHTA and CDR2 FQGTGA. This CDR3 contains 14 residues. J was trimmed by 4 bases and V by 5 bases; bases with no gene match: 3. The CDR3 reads CASSPGQGAYGYTF. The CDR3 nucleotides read TGTGCCAGCAGCCCTGGACAGGGGGCCTATGGCTACACCTTC.

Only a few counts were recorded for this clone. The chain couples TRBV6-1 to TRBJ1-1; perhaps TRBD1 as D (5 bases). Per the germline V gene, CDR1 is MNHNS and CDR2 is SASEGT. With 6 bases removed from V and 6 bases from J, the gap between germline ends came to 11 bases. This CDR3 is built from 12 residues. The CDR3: CASRNRYSEAFF. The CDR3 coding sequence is TGTGCCAGCAGAAACAGGTACTCTGAAGCTTTCTTT.

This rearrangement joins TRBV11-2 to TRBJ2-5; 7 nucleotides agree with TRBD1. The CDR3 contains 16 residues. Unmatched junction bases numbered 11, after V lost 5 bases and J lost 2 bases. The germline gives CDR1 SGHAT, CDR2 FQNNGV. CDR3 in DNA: TGTGCCAGCAGCGTATTCTTACGGGACAGACAAGAGACCCAGTACTTC. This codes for CASSVFLRDRQETQYF.

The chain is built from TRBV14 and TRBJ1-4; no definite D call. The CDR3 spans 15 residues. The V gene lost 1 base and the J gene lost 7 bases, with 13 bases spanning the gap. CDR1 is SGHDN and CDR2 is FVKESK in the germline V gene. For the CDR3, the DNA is TGTGCCAGCAGCCAAGTAAGAATCGATAGTGAAAAACTGTTTTTT. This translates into CASSQVRIDSEKLFF.

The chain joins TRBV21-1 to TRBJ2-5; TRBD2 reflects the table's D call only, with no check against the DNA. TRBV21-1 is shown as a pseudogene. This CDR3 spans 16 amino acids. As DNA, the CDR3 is TGTGCCAGCAGCCCCCGTGAAACTCGGTACCAAGAGACCCAGTACTTC. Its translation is CASSPRETRYQETQYF.

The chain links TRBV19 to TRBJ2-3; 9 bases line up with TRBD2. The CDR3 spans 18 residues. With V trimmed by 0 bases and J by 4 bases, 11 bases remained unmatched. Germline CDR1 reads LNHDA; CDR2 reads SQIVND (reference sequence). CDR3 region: CASSIDLEVAGAPDTQYF. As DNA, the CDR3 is TGTGCCAGTAGTATAGATCTTGAGGTAGCGGGAGCCCCAGATACGCAGTATTTT. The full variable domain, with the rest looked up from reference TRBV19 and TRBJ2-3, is DGGITQSPKYLFRKEGQNVTLSCEQNLNHDAMYWYRQDPGQGLRLIYYSQIVNDFQKGDIAEGYSVSREKKESFPLTVTSAQKNPTAFYLCASSIDLEVAGAPDTQYFGPGTRLTVL.

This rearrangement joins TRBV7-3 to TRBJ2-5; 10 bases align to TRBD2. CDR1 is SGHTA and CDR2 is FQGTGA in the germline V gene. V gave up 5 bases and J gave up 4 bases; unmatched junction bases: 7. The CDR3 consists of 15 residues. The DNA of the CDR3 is TGTGCCAGCAGCCAACAGCTAGCGGGAGCAGAGACCCAGTACTTC. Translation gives CASSQQLAGAETQYF.